This T cell receptor beta chain was observed in a study of shared clonotypes between healthy human individuals. Sequenced by immunoSEQ multiplex PCR; TCRdb stores in-frame clones only, minus some. Among about 960,000 clones listed, approximately 76% were seen once. Input material: memory CD4+ T cells sorted from blood. This sample's subset: CD45RA-negative fraction. This clonotype originated in a man in his late teens or twenties in good health.

DNA for the CDR3: TGTGCCAGCAGCCCAGGTACCCATAATGAAAAACTGTTTTTT. Translating it yields CASSPGTHNEKLFF. The V and J genes are TRBV7-9 and TRBJ1-4; the D is unclear. The CDR3 totals 14 residues. Per the germline V gene, CDR1 is SEHNR and CDR2 is FQNEAQ (reference sequence). Trimming pared 5 bases from V and 4 bases from J, leaving 11 bases between.